A single T cell receptor beta chain is shown here with its context. The target antigen is unknown. The data are from a study of T-cell reconstitution after alpha-beta-depleted transplantation in children. Preparation of the TCRbeta library used unique molecular identifiers. MiXCR, applied by TCRdb to the PCR reads, yields one record per CDR3 protein. The data contain around 450,000 distinct CDR3 sequences, roughly two fifths of them singletons. The length of the CDR3 is 14 residues. The V gene end was trimmed by 4 bases and the J gene end by 1 base; junction bases not matched to a gene: 3. CDR1 is KGHSH and CDR2 is LQKENI in the germline V gene. Study observations and caveats: Recipient T cells and thymic progenitors that survived gave rise to the high TCRbeta diversity observed at day 60 in some patients.

This sequence joins TRBV18 and TRBJ1-1; 7 bases are shared with TRBD1. The origin of this receptor is a girl aged 2 to 9 with aplastic anemia, due to receive a stem cell transplant. Sequencing used PBMCs, obtained before TCRalphabeta/CD19-depleted stem cell transplant. Here the CDR3 reads CASSLRGSNTEAFF. The CDR3 region has the DNA TGTGCCAGCTCACTCAGGGGGTCGAACACTGAAGCTTTCTTT.